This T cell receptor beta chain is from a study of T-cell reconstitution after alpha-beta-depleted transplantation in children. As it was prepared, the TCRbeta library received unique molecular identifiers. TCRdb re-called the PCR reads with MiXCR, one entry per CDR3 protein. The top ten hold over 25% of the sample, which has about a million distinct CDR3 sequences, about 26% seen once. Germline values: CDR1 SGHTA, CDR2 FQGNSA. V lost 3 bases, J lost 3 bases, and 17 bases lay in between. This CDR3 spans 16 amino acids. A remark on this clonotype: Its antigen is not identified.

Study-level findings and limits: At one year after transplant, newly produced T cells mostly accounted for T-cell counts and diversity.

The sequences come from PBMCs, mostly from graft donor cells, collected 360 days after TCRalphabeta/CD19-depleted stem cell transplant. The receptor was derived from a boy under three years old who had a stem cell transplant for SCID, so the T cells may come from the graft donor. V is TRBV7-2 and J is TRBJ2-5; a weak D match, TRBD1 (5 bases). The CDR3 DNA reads TGTGCCAGCAGCTTCGGCCTCTATAGGGGCAAAGAGACCCAGTACTTC. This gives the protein CASSFGLYRGKETQYF.